This paragraph covers one T cell receptor (beta chain) sequence. This CDR3 has 13 amino acids. Germline CDR1 SNHLY, CDR2 FYNNEI. V lost 4 bases to trimming and J lost 4 bases, with 8 bases between them. Produced via immunoSEQ multiplex PCR; TCRdb's table is partial and in-frame only. The sample records fewer than 15,000 clones, approximately 86% being singletons. The data derive from a study of blood T cell repertoires in COVID-19. This receptor was obtained from a man older than 75 with acute or convalescent COVID-19. The specimen was peripheral blood. The chain combines TRBV2 with TRBJ2-1; D might be TRBD1 (6 bases). The CDR3 DNA is TGTGCCAGCAGTGGGGGGCAGTACAATGAGCAGTTCTTC. This translates into CASSGGQYNEQFF. Variable domain in full (rest from reference TRBV2 and TRBJ2-1): EPEVTQTPSHQVTQMGQEVILRCVPISNHLYFYWYRQILGQKVEFLVSFYNNEISEKSEIFDDQFSVERPDGSNFTLKIRSTKLEDSAMYFCASSGGQYNEQFFGPGTRLTVL.